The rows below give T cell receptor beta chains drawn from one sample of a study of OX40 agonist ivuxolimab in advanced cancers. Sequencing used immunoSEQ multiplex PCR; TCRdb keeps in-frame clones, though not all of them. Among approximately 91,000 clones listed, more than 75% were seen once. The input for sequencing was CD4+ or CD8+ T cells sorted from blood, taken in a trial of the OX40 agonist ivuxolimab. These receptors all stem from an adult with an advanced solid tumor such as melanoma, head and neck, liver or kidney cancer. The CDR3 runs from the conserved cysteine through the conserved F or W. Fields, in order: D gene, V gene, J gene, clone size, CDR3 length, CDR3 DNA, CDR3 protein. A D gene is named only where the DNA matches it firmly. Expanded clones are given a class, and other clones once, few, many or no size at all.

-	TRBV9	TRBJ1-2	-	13	TGTGCCAGCAGCGTAGAAGGATTTTATGGCTACACCTTC	CASSVEGFYGYTF
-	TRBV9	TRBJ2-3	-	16	TGTGCCAGCAGCGTAGACGGTACACCCGGCACAGATACGCAGTATTTT	CASSVDGTPGTDTQYF
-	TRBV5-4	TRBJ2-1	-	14	TGTGCCAGCACCTTTAACGCGGCCGGCAATGAGCAGTTCTTC	CASTFNAAGNEQFF
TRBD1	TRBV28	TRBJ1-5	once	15	TGTGCCAGCAGCGGTCCAGGGACAGATTTCCAGCCCCAGCATTTT	CASSGPGTDFQPQHF
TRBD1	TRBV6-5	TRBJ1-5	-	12	TGTGCCACTGGACAGGGGAATCAGCCCCAGCATTTT	CATGQGNQPQHF
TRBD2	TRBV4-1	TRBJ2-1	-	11	TGCGCCAGCAGCCAGCGGGAGAACCAGTTCTTC	CASSQRENQFF
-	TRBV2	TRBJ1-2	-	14	TGTGCCAGCACCCTCGATCGGGGCGGGGATGGCTACACCTTC	CASTLDRGGDGYTF
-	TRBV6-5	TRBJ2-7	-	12	TGTGCCAGCAGTTACCGCAACGACGAGCAGTACTTC	CASSYRNDEQYF
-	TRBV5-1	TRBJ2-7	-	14	TGCGCCAGCAGCCCAAGCAGTGGGACCTACGAGCAGTACTTC	CASSPSSGTYEQYF
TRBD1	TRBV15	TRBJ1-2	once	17	TGTGCCACCACCTTAACAGGGGCGAAATCATATGGCTATGGCTACACCTTC	CATTLTGAKSYGYGYTF
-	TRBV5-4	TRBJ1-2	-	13	TGTGCCAGCAGCTTGGATAGTAACTATGGCTACACCTTC	CASSLDSNYGYTF
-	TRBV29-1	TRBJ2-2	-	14	TGCAGCGTTGAGGTCGCAGGGGTAGGAGGGGAGCTGTTTTTT	CSVEVAGVGGELFF
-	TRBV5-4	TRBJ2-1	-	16	TGTGCCAGCAGCCCACAGATGGGGAGGGGGAACAATGAGCAGTTCTTC	CASSPQMGRGNNEQFF
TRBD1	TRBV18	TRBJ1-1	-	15	TGTGCCAGCTCATACGGACAGGCGATGAACACTGAAGCTTTCTTT	CASSYGQAMNTEAFF
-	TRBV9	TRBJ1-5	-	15	TGTGCCAGCAGCGTATCCAGTTATAGCAATCAGCCCCAGCATTTT	CASSVSSYSNQPQHF
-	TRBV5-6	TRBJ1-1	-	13	TGTGCCAGCAGGTCGCCAGGAAACACTGAAGCTTTCTTT	CASRSPGNTEAFF
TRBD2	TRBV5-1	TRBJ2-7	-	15	TGCGCCAGCAGCTTACTTACTAGCGGGAGCGGCGAGCAGTACTTC	CASSLLTSGSGEQYF
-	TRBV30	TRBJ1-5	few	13	TGTGCCTGGAGTGCTTCAGGGCATCAGCCCCAGCATTTT	CAWSASGHQPQHF
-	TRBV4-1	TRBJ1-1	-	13	TGCGCCAGCAGCCAAGGGGTGAACACTGAAGCTTTCTTT	CASSQGVNTEAFF
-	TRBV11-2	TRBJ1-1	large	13	TGTGCCAGCAGCGTAAATGGCGGCACTGAAGCTTTCTTT	CASSVNGGTEAFF
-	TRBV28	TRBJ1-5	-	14	TGTGCCAGCAGTTTAGACATGAGTAATCAGCCCCAGCATTTT	CASSLDMSNQPQHF
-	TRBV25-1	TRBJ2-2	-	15	TGTGCCAGCAGTGAGTTGACTGGCCACACCGGGGAGCTGTTTTTT	CASSELTGHTGELFF
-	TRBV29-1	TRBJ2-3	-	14	TGCAGCGTTGAACCCAGGGAGCGTACAGATACGCAGTATTTT	CSVEPRERTDTQYF
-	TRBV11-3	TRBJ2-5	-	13	TGTGCCAGCAGCTTCTCTCAAGGAGAGACCCAGTACTTC	CASSFSQGETQYF
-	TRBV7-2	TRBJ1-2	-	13	TGTGCCAGCAGCATCACAGAAAACTATGGCTACACCTTC	CASSITENYGYTF
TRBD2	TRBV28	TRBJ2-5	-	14	TGTGCCAGCAGGTCACTAGCGGGAGGGGAGACCCAGTACTTC	CASRSLAGGETQYF
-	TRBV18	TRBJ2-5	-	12	TGTGCCAGCTCACCACGGACGGAGACCCAGTACTTC	CASSPRTETQYF
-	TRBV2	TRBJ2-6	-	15	TGTGCCAGCAGTGGGGGGGCAGCTGGGGCCAACGTCCTGACTTTC	CASSGGAAGANVLTF
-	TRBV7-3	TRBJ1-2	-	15	TGTGCCAGCAGCTTAAATCCCGGGACCCTAGGCGGCTACACCTTC	CASSLNPGTLGGYTF
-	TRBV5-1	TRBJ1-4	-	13	TGCGCCAGCAGCTTGAGCTTCGGGGAAAAACTGTTTTTT	CASSLSFGEKLFF
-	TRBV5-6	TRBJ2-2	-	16	TGTGCCAGCAGCTTGTATAGGCTAGTGGAAACCGGGGAGCTGTTTTTT	CASSLYRLVETGELFF
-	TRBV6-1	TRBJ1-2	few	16	TGTGCCAGCAGTGGCATGTGGGGGCGGAGTACCTATGGCTACACCTTC	CASSGMWGRSTYGYTF
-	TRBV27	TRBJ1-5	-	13	TGTGCCAGCAGTACGACTGGATATCAGCCCCAGCATTTT	CASSTTGYQPQHF
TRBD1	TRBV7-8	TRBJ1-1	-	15	TGTGCCAGCAGCTTAACGGGACAGGGGTTCACTGAAGCTTTCTTT	CASSLTGQGFTEAFF
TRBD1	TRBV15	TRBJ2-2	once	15	TGTGCCACCAGCAGGGACAGGGCGAACACCGGGGAGCTGTTTTTT	CATSRDRANTGELFF